One sample yielded the 32 T cell receptor beta chains listed below, sequenced in a study of cytomegalovirus exposure and HLA in healthy donors (dated by TCRdb to 2017 to 2019). The method behind the library was the immunoSEQ multiplex PCR assay. TCRdb stores this immuneACCESS table with in-frame sequences only. Part of the clones is absent; in the studies checked, under half of the shortfall reflects unresolved V genes, and no reason is known for the rest. Across this sample there are some 190,000 clones, with more than 70% seen only once. More than 1.1% of the sample lies in the top ten. Sequenced sample: PBMCs. These receptors came from a woman aged 18-29 years in good health and CMV-seronegative.

The J gene is TRBJ2-2, the V gene TRBV2; 14 nucleotides match TRBD2. The CDR3 runs 17 residues. Losses at the gene ends were 6 bases for V and 5 bases for J; bases not matched to a gene: 8. The germline V gene encodes CDR1 SNHLY and CDR2 FYNNEI. The CDR3 region is CASSLLGTSGGTGELFF. CDR3 DNA sequence: TGTGCCAGCAGCTTACTCGGGACTAGCGGGGGTACCGGGGAGCTGTTTTTT.

The chain couples TRBV6-1 to TRBJ2-7, with TRBD1 identical over 9 bases. This CDR3 has 15 residues. V shed 1 base, J shed 4 bases, and the junction held 5 bases outside the gene matches. CDR1 MNHNS and CDR2 SASEGT come from the germline V gene. In nucleotides, the CDR3 is TGTGCCAGCAGTGAAGGTGGGACAGGGTGGTACGAGCAGTACTTC. It encodes CASSEGGTGWYEQYF.

V and J are TRBV21-1 and TRBJ2-4; the D call of TRBD1 is as the table states it, not checked on the DNA. TRBV21-1 is an annotated pseudogene. The CDR3 has 14 residues. CDR3 DNA: TGTGCCAGTCCGGGACACCCGTCCAAAAACATTCAGTACTTC. Its translation: CASPGHPSKNIQYF.

The chain couples TRBV7-3 to TRBJ1-5; maybe TRBD1 (5 bases). Trimming left V 2 bases short and J 6 bases short, with 14 bases between. Germline V lookup: CDR1 SGHTA, CDR2 FQGTGA. This CDR3 spans 15 amino acids. The CDR3 nucleotides are TGTGCCAGCAGCTTATTGTCAGGGTCGGGTCAGCCCCAGCATTTT. It yields the protein CASSLLSGSGQPQHF. Combining the CDR3 with reference TRBV7-3 and TRBJ1-5 gives the whole variable domain GAGVSQTPSNKVTEKGKYVELRCDPISGHTALYWYRQSLGQGPEFLIYFQGTGAADDSGLPNDRFFAVRPEGSVSTLKIQRTERGDSAVYLCASSLLSGSGQPQHFGDGTRLSIL.

CDR3 nucleotide sequence: TGTGCCAGCAGTGAATGGACACCGAACACTGAAGCTTTCTTT. Its protein product is CASSEWTPNTEAFF. This chain connects TRBV25-1 to TRBJ1-1; possible D gene TRBD1, 5 bases. The CDR3 totals 14 residues. V gave up 1 base and J gave up 1 base, with 7 bases separating them. Germline V CDR1 and CDR2: MGHDK, SYGVNS.

The rearrangement joins TRBV9 to TRBJ2-1; 13 bases fit TRBD2. Germline CDR1 and CDR2: SGDLS and YYNGEE. The junction had 5 bases not matched to a gene; V was cut back by 4 bases and J by 1 base. The CDR3 loop spans 17 amino acids. The CDR3 here is CASSRGGLAGSYNEQFF. DNA for the CDR3: TGTGCCAGCAGCCGGGGGGGACTAGCGGGATCCTACAATGAGCAGTTCTTC. Variable domain in full (rest from reference TRBV9 and TRBJ2-1): DSGVTQTPKHLITATGQRVTLRCSPRSGDLSVYWYQQSLDQGLQFLIQYYNGEERAKGNILERFSAQQFPDLHSELNLSSLELGDSALYFCASSRGGLAGSYNEQFFGPGTRLTVL.

This clone was seen just once. J is TRBJ1-1 and V is TRBV10-3; a weak D match, TRBD1 (5 bases). The CDR3 sequence is 14 residues long. V was cut by 6 bases and J by 0 bases, with 11 bases left in between. In germline, CDR1 is ENHRY, CDR2 SYGVKD. The CDR3 loop is CAIRPGILNTEAFF. The CDR3, as DNA: TGTGCCATCAGACCAGGGATTTTGAACACTGAAGCTTTCTTT.

Here the CDR3 DNA reads TGTGCCAGCAGCCATCCTAGCGGGAGTGCGAACTACGAGCAGTACTTC. Its translation is CASSHPSGSANYEQYF. The rearrangement links TRBV4-2 to TRBJ2-7; TRBD2 matches at 10 bases. With V trimmed by 3 bases and J by 3 bases, 8 bases remained unmatched. CDR3 length: 16 amino acids. The germline V gene has CDR1 LGHNA and CDR2 YNFKEQ.

The CDR3 coding sequence is TGCAGCGTTGAACCCTCCGGGACAGGGAGCTATGGCTACACCTTC. Translated, it gives CSVEPSGTGSYGYTF. This chain uses TRBV29-1 with TRBJ1-2, with 9 bases that match TRBD1. Germline loops: CDR1 SQVTM, CDR2 ANQGSEA. The CDR3 totals 15 residues. J was trimmed by 4 bases and V by 2 bases; bases with no gene match: 8.

V is TRBV4-1 and J is TRBJ2-7, with 7 bases identical to TRBD2. Looked up from germline, CDR1 is MGHRA and CDR2 is YSYEKL. V was clipped by 0 bases and J by 0 bases; unmatched bases: 8. This CDR3 comprises 17 residues. The chain's CDR3 is CASSQEGGQPLSYEQYF. Written as DNA, the CDR3 is TGCGCCAGCAGCCAAGAGGGAGGGCAGCCTCTCTCCTACGAGCAGTACTTC.

The chain carries TRBV9 and TRBJ1-1; D is unclear. The CDR3 runs 14 residues. The V and J ends lost 0 bases and 8 bases respectively, with 14 bases between them. The germline V gene has CDR1 SGDLS and CDR2 YYNGEE. The CDR3 DNA follows: TGTGCCAGCAGCGTAGGTCCCACACAAGTGGAAGCTTTCTTT. Amino acid sequence: CASSVGPTQVEAFF.

The J gene is TRBJ1-5, the V gene TRBV18; 11 positions agree with TRBD1. This CDR3 comprises 20 residues. The trim removed 2 bases at V and 0 bases at J, leaving 12 bases unmatched. Germline assignment: CDR1 KGHSH and CDR2 LQKENI. The chain's CDR3 is CASSPTLDRGLPYSNQPQHF. In nucleotides, the CDR3 is TGTGCCAGCTCACCAACCTTGGACAGGGGGCTGCCTTATAGCAATCAGCCCCAGCATTTT.

This clone was detected only once. DNA for the CDR3: TGTGCCAGCTCACCAGAACACATTATACAGGGGTTTGAAGAGACCCAGTACTTC. This gives the protein CASSPEHIIQGFEETQYF. The chain joins TRBV18 to TRBJ2-5; TRBD1 agrees at 7 bases. CDR1 and CDR2 from the germline V gene are KGHSH and LQKENI. The V gene end was trimmed by 2 bases and the J gene end by 3 bases; junction bases not matched to a gene: 15. The CDR3 has 18 amino acids. Complete variable domain (other parts from reference TRBV18 and TRBJ2-5): NAGVMQNPRHLVRRRGQEARLRCSPMKGHSHVYWYRQLPEEGLKFMVYLQKENIIDESGMPKERFSAEFPKEGPSILRIQQVVRGDSAAYFCASSPEHIIQGFEETQYFGPGTRLLVL.

The genes are TRBV6-4 and TRBJ1-1; 7 nucleotides line up with TRBD1. The ends lost 5 bases at V and 5 bases at J; junction bases unmatched: 5. This CDR3 has 13 residues. Germline V gives CDR1 MRHNA, CDR2 SNTAGT. The CDR3 region is CASSNTGQTEAFF. In DNA, the CDR3 is TGTGCCAGCAGTAACACGGGACAGACTGAAGCTTTCTTT.

The chain couples TRBV11-2 to TRBJ1-1; 12 nucleotides match TRBD1. In germline, CDR1 is SGHAT, CDR2 FQNNGV. V lost 5 bases to trimming and J lost 1 base; unmatched junction nucleotides: 5. This CDR3 has 16 amino acids. Here the CDR3 reads CASSRGTGGSNTEAFF. The CDR3 bases are TGTGCCAGCAGCCGAGGGACAGGGGGCTCGAACACTGAAGCTTTCTTT. Full variable domain (outside the CDR3, taken from reference TRBV11-2 and TRBJ1-1): EAGVAQSPRYKIIEKRQSVAFWCNPISGHATLYWYQQILGQGPKLLIQFQNNGVVDDSQLPKDRFSAERLKGVDSTLKIQPAKLEDSAVYLCASSRGTGGSNTEAFFGQGTRLTVV.

V is TRBV29-1 and J is TRBJ2-6; a possible D gene is TRBD2 (5 bases). Germline-derived CDR1 and CDR2 are SQVTM and ANQGSEA. CDR3 size: 13 residues. Trimming stripped 6 bases from V and 2 bases from J, with 8 bases between. The CDR3 nucleotides are TGCAGCGTCGAGGGTGCTGGGGCCAACGTCCTGACTTTC. Translated: CSVEGAGANVLTF.

This clone was detected once. The chain joins TRBV6-1 to TRBJ2-1; 11 positions match TRBD2. Germline values: CDR1 MNHNS, CDR2 SASEGT. Losses at the gene ends were 7 bases for V and 4 bases for J; bases not matched to a gene: 6. CDR3 size: 15 residues. CDR3 nucleotides: TGTGCCAGCATTCCGACTAGCGGGGCTTACAATGAGCAGTTCTTC. This codes for CASIPTSGAYNEQFF.

This chain connects TRBV28 to TRBJ2-7; D unclear. The CDR3 is 12 residues long. V was clipped by 6 bases and J by 3 bases, with 9 bases between them. The germline gives CDR1 MDHEN, CDR2 SYDVKM. The CDR3 DNA reads TGTGCCAGCAGCCCCCCCCACTACGAGCAGTACTTC. Translating gives CASSPPHYEQYF.

In DNA form, the CDR3 reads TGTGCCAGCAGCAAAGCTCAGGTTTTAGGTGGTGAGCAGTTCTTC. Protein product: CASSKAQVLGGEQFF. The V and J genes are TRBV4-2 and TRBJ2-1; D remains unclear. The germline V gene encodes CDR1 LGHNA and CDR2 YNFKEQ. The CDR3 runs to 15 residues. V was trimmed by 5 bases and J by 9 bases, leaving 20 bases between them.

The chain recombines TRBV9 with TRBJ1-3, with TRBD1 matching 7 bases. In germline, CDR1 is SGDLS, CDR2 YYNGEE. The trim removed 5 bases at V and 8 bases at J, leaving 13 bases unmatched. The CDR3 spans 15 residues. The CDR3 region is CASSPGTEKGDTIYF. The CDR3 DNA sequence: TGTGCCAGCAGTCCCGGGACAGAAAAGGGAGACACCATATATTTT.

V and J are TRBV27 and TRBJ2-3; perhaps TRBD1 as D (5 bases). The CDR3 sequence is 15 residues long. Trimming took off 6 bases at V and 3 bases at J, with 16 bases between the two ends. Germline values: CDR1 MNHEY, CDR2 SMNVEV (reference sequence). CDR3 amino acids: CASRRKGVATDTQYF. CDR3 DNA: TGTGCCAGCAGGAGAAAAGGGGTCGCGACAGATACGCAGTATTTT.

This clone was counted once. V usage is TRBV25-1 and J usage is TRBJ1-2; D is undetermined. This CDR3 region has 10 residues. Per the germline V gene, CDR1 is MGHDK and CDR2 is SYGVNS. V lost 5 bases, J lost 6 bases, and 4 bases lay in between. CDR3 sequence reads: CASSQNGYTF. DNA for the CDR3: TGTGCCAGCAGTCAAAATGGCTACACCTTC.

The chain is built from TRBV27 and TRBJ2-7; no firm D call. In germline, CDR1 is MNHEY, CDR2 SMNVEV (reference sequence). V shed 6 bases and J shed 1 base, with 16 bases lying between them. CDR3 length: 15 residues. The CDR3 protein is CASSLSHHPSYEQYF. As DNA, the CDR3 is TGTGCCAGCAGCCTATCCCACCACCCTTCCTACGAGCAGTACTTC.

This sequence joins TRBV9 and TRBJ2-5; D remains unclear. The CDR3 extends over 16 amino acids. In germline, CDR1 is SGDLS, CDR2 YYNGEE. V lost 0 bases to trimming and J lost 4 bases, with 16 bases between them. Here the CDR3 DNA reads TGTGCCAGCAGCGTAGGACAAGCAGGTGTGACAGAGACCCAGTACTTC. This gives the protein CASSVGQAGVTETQYF.

V usage is TRBV25-1 and J usage is TRBJ2-7, with a possible D match to TRBD2 (7 bases). This CDR3 comprises 14 residues. Germline assignment: CDR1 MGHDK and CDR2 SYGVNS. The V and J ends lost 7 bases and 4 bases respectively, with 17 bases between them. CDR3 in DNA: TGTGCCAGCAAAGAGACGGGGGGCAGGTACGAGCAGTACTTC. It is translated as CASKETGGRYEQYF.

The chain uses TRBV7-9 and TRBJ2-7; D unclear. V was shortened by 1 base and J by 5 bases, with 9 bases between the two germline ends. Per the germline V gene, CDR1 is SEHNR and CDR2 is FQNEAQ (reference sequence). The CDR3 has 13 amino acids. The DNA of the CDR3 is TGTGCCAGCAGCTTAGAGCTACTTAACGAGCAGTACTTC. This encodes CASSLELLNEQYF.

The chain recombines TRBV7-6 with TRBJ2-1, with 12 bases aligning to TRBD1. Germline V lookup: CDR1 SGHVS, CDR2 FNYEAQ. CDR3 length: 19 residues. The junction had 16 bases not matched to a gene; V was cut back by 5 bases and J by 5 bases. The CDR3 here is CASSPNRDRGLIFHNEQFF. In DNA form, the CDR3 reads TGTGCCAGCAGCCCTAACCGGGACAGGGGGCTTATATTCCACAATGAGCAGTTCTTC.

The chain uses TRBV30 and TRBJ2-3, with D perhaps TRBD1 (6 bases). V was cut by 3 bases and J by 3 bases, with 13 bases left in between. The V gene's germline CDR1 is GTSNPN and CDR2 SVGIG (reference sequence). There are 14 residues in the CDR3. The CDR3 loop is CAWSSGTWTDTQYF. CDR3 nucleotide sequence: TGTGCCTGGAGCTCCGGGACATGGACAGATACGCAGTATTTT.

In DNA form, the CDR3 reads TGTGCCAGCAAAGAGCGGGGTATCACAGATACGCAGTATTTT. Its protein product is CASKERGITDTQYF. J is TRBJ2-3 and V is TRBV6-5, with 7 nucleotides matching TRBD2. The V segment lost 7 bases and the J segment 2 bases; nucleotides outside the gene matches: 6. Germline V gene lookup returns CDR1 MNHEY and CDR2 SVGAGI. This CDR3 contains 14 residues.

On this clone itself: This same CDR3 is encoded by further DNA sequences in the sample. This chain uses TRBV30 with TRBJ2-7; 8 bases map to TRBD2. Per germline, CDR1 GTSNPN and CDR2 SVGIG (reference sequence). The CDR3 has 14 residues. Trimming at V came to 2 bases and at J to 6 bases, leaving 9 bases not matched to a gene. CDR3 sequence: CAWSTGLAESEQYF. The CDR3 coding sequence is TGTGCCTGGAGTACCGGACTAGCAGAGAGCGAGCAGTACTTC.

This clone showed up just once. The gene calls are TRBV9 and TRBJ2-1; TRBD1 aligns across 10 bases. V was clipped by 3 bases and J by 6 bases; unmatched bases: 12. Germline-derived CDR1 and CDR2 are SGDLS and YYNGEE. This CDR3 region has 17 residues. CDR3 bases: TGTGCCAGCAGCGACCACTTCCCGGGACAGGGGAGCAATGAGCAGTTCTTC. Translating gives CASSDHFPGQGSNEQFF.

The chain has TRBV9 and TRBJ2-7; TRBD2 matches 15 bases. The CDR3 is 17 amino acids. The germline V gene encodes CDR1 SGDLS and CDR2 YYNGEE. After removal of 4 bases from V and 1 base from J, the junction contained 6 bases not matched to a gene. The CDR3 coding sequence is TGTGCCAGCAGCCCCCGGACTAGCGGGAGGGGATCCTACGAGCAGTACTTC. It encodes CASSPRTSGRGSYEQYF.